Listed below are T cell receptor beta chains from one sample, sequenced in a study of naive CD8 T cells in extremely preterm neonates. TCRdb's copy holds only in-frame clones and misses some; the assay was immunoSEQ multiplex PCR. The sample has roughly 5,500 clones, around 97% seen once. The sequenced sample was naive CD8+ T cells from blood. These receptors all stem from a human donor in good health. Both conserved end residues are part of each CDR3. A D gene is named only where the DNA matches it firmly. Clone size is shown for a subset of rows, as once, few, many or a class of expanded clone.

j_call | clone_size | v_call | d_call | cdr3_nt | cdr3_aa
TRBJ1-2 | - | TRBV7-8 | - | TGTGCCAGCAGCTTAGGACAGTATGGCTACACCTTC | CASSLGQYGYTF
TRBJ1-5 | - | TRBV5-6 | TRBD1 | TGTGCCAGCAGCTTGAAACAGGGGATAGGCAATCAGCCCCAGCATTTT | CASSLKQGIGNQPQHF
TRBJ2-2 | - | TRBV6-5 | TRBD1 | TGTGCCAGCAGTTACTGGGGACAGGGCACCGGGGAGCTGTTTTTT | CASSYWGQGTGELFF
TRBJ2-2 | - | TRBV19 | - | TGTGCCAGTAGTATAGTTCAGGGTGCCGGGGAGCTGTTTTTT | CASSIVQGAGELFF
TRBJ2-3 | - | TRBV6-5 | - | TGTGCCAGCAACCCGGGGTTAGAACTCACAGATACGCAGTATTTT | CASNPGLELTDTQYF
TRBJ1-5 | - | TRBV2 | - | TGTGCCAGCAGTGTAGCAGGGGCAGGGCAGCCCCAGCATTTT | CASSVAGAGQPQHF
TRBJ2-5 | - | TRBV6-1 | - | TGTGCCAGCAGTGATCTCGAGGGTGTTGCGACCCAGTACTTC | CASSDLEGVATQYF
TRBJ2-7 | - | TRBV6-5 | - | TGTGCCAGCAGTTATGCTGAGACAGGCCGCTCCTACGAGCAGTACTTC | CASSYAETGRSYEQYF
TRBJ1-1 | - | TRBV6-1 | TRBD1 | TGTGCCAGCAGTGCCCAGACAGGGATGACTGAAGCTTTCTTT | CASSAQTGMTEAFF
TRBJ2-1 | once | TRBV9 | TRBD2 | TGTGCCAGCAGCCCACGGACTAGCGGGGGGTATTACAATGAGCAGTTCTTC | CASSPRTSGGYYNEQFF
TRBJ2-3 | - | TRBV5-6 | TRBD2 | TGTGCCAGCAGCTTCGCTAGCGGGGGCCGGAGGGCAGATACGCAGTATTTT | CASSFASGGRRADTQYF
TRBJ1-2 | - | TRBV28 | - | TGTGCCAGCAGCCGATCCCGGACAGCTCGCTATGGCTACACCTTC | CASSRSRTARYGYTF
TRBJ1-1 | - | TRBV7-9 | - | TGTGCCAGCAGCTTTTCACCTCGGGAAGCTTTCTTT | CASSFSPREAFF
TRBJ1-1 | - | TRBV11-2 | - | TGTGCCAGCAGCTTCGAGGGCGCCACTGAAGCTTTCTTT | CASSFEGATEAFF